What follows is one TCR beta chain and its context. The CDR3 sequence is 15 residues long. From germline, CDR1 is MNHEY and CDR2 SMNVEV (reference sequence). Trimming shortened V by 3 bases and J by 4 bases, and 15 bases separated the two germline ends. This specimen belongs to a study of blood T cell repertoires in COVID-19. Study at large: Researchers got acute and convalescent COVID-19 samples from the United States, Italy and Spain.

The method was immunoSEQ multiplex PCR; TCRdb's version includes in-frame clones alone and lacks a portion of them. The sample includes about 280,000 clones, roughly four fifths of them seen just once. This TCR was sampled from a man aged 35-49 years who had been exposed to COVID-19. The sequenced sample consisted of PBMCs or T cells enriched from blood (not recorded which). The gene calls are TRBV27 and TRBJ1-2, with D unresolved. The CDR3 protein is CASSFMGDTSYGYTF. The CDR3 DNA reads TGTGCCAGCAGTTTTATGGGCGACACGTCCTATGGCTACACCTTC.